What follows is one T cell receptor (beta chain) and its context. Its antigen is unknown. The sample originates from a study of T cell repertoires in cytomegalovirus infection. From the reads, TCRdb called clonotypes with MiXCR, one entry per CDR3 protein. The table records some 110,000 distinct CDR3 sequences, 32% of them present only once. Trimming removed 4 bases from V and 10 bases from J; junction bases left unmatched: 6. The CDR3 contains 14 residues. Germline lookup yields CDR1 SGHRS and CDR2 YFSETQ. Sample: CD8+ T cells from cultured PBMCs, taken from culture after CMV antigen stimulation. This sequence joins TRBV5-1 and TRBJ1-6, with 9 bases fitting TRBD1. The receptor was isolated from a human donor in good health (CMV status not recorded). Some clones in this sample may be carry-over from other donors' samples. In DNA form, the CDR3 reads TGCGCCAGCAGCCCACGGACAGGGGAGTCACCCCTCCACTTT. This gives the protein CASSPRTGESPLHF.